What follows describes a single TCR beta chain. No cognate antigen has been identified for it. From the germline J gene comes the end of the CDR3, since the read stops 3 residues before it. The germline V gene (reference sequence) sets CDR1 to GTSNPN and CDR2 to SVGIG. Trimming at the junction amounts to 4 bases on V and 3 bases on J, and the germline ends lie 17 bases apart. Inclusive of the bounding cysteine and phenylalanine, the CDR3 is 15 residues long. The CDR3 was read in part: 36 bases, with the frame set at base 1. The data originate from a study of T cells in women clearing cervical HPV infection (dated by TCRdb to about 2018). Study-level background: The cases were 25 to 30 women with histologically confirmed HPV16-related CIN3 or worse, and 2 of these cases were invasive cancers. HLA typing was available for only a few women, so HLA type could not be excluded as a confounder. Cases and controls were matched on year of sample collection and on age within five years. Five blinded duplicates per group were added as quality controls, so that 60 or so samples were obtained: about 50 participants and some 10 replicates. The approximately 26 controls were women who cleared a single incident HPV16 infection within 12 months without developing precancer or cancer. Cases had a median age of almost 35 years and controls had a median age of around 41, with no significant differences in baseline characteristics. For cases, the median interval between lesion detection and blood sampling was around 160 days, with an interquartile range of roughly 90 to 200 days. The parent cohort enrolled 8,500 to 13,000 women aged 18 or older in Guanacaste, Costa Rica, during about 1992 to 1994 and followed them for approximately seven years. Blood from cases was collected at the visit where the lesion was first found, while blood from controls was collected once the infection could no longer be detected. This exploratory proof-of-principle case-control study, nested within the Guanacaste HPV Natural History Study in Costa Rica, compared TCR repertoires among women with different cervical HPV16 outcomes.

Every participant had a single incident cervical HPV16 infection, and women with prevalent HPV16 infections were excluded. Cervical HPV DNA was detected by MY09/MY11 PCR, and genotyping was performed by dot-blot hybridization. Fifteen mL of heparinized blood were centrifuged, and the buffy coat was split into aliquots, frozen at -30 degrees C, and then kept at -80 degrees C. QIAGEN kits were used to extract genomic DNA from the buffy coat specimens. The immunoSEQ assay used multiplex PCR to amplify TCR beta CDR3 regions from an average of approximately 1,200 ng of genomic DNA per sample. The assay corrected primer bias using a complete synthetic TCR repertoire to establish an amplification baseline. The amplicons were sequenced using the Illumina platform. In the source study's methods: Sequences were error-corrected by clustering with frequency ratios and a modified nearest-neighbor algorithm, then analyzed in the immunoSEQ Analyzer with IMGT gene definitions. TCR richness and evenness were averaged over 20 rarefaction repeats at each rarefaction depth, excluding samples with fewer sequences than the depth. Relative abundances of V, D and J genes were compared between groups using Wilcoxon rank sum tests, with FDR correction applied. For the blinded duplicates, the intraclass correlation was 90% to 97% for TCR richness and averaged approximately 76% across roughly 69 gene segments. Imported from immuneACCESS, the table was reduced by TCRdb to in-frame sequences with V and J called. These copies leave out some clones; in studies compared against another copy, an unresolved V gene accounts for under half, and the cause of the remainder is not known. V and J calls and clone size are copied from that table; D and trimming were computed from the DNA. This sample's table carries approximately 39,000 clones. The top ten clonotypes cover 3.5% to 4.5% of the sample.

The paper as a whole reports these results and caveats: Because of the cross-sectional design, the study could not determine whether the associations came before infection or resulted from infection, and neither effector/memory subsets nor HPV-specific T cells were isolated. Random forest classifiers combining richness and V gene abundances distinguished cases from controls with an estimated AUC of more than 0.8. TRBV6-7 relative abundance was lower in cases than in controls (about 0.099% versus 0.17%; Bonferroni P = 0.0008). Significantly higher TCR repertoire richness was observed in CIN3+ cases than in controls across sequencing depths, whereas no difference in evenness was found. Because T-cell numbers per sample were unknown, differences in richness could reflect varying T-cell content rather than repertoire biology.

Sequencing was performed on blood buffy coat. This chain is built from TRBV30 and TRBJ2-3; TRBD2 is a possible D gene, resting on 6 matching bases. This receptor was taken from a woman aged 18 to 75 with a cervical HPV16 infection that either progressed to CIN3+ or cleared (not recorded which). CDR3 protein: CAWTRLGEITDTQYF. The DNA read from the CDR3 is TGTGCCTGGACCAGACTAGGGGAGATAACAGATACG.